The 29 T cell receptor beta chains given below trace back to one sample, sequenced in a study of blood T cells in healthy people across ages. The use of a sample-barcoded 5' primer and a J-beta primer mix characterized a second PCR of about 6 to 12 cycles. A single record per CDR3 protein comes from TCRdb applying MiXCR to the 5' RACE reads. The repertoire holds 700,000 to 800,000 distinct CDR3 sequences, roughly 47% seen once, with more than 20% in the top ten. Sequenced material: blood. All receptors derive from an older woman in good health.

V and J are TRBV28 and TRBJ1-1; the D gene is possibly TRBD1 (5 bases). The CDR3 spans 14 residues. The germline V gene encodes CDR1 MDHEN and CDR2 SYDVKM. V was clipped by 2 bases and J by 3 bases, with 10 bases between them. CDR3 DNA sequence: TGTGCCAGCAGTTTAACCAGGGAGGACACTGAAGCTTTCTTT. It codes for CASSLTREDTEAFF.

The chain carries TRBV20-1 and TRBJ2-7, with 16 bases fitting TRBD2. V trimming: 0 bases; J trimming: 7 bases; junction bases outside the gene matches: 6. The CDR3 contains 16 residues. CDR1 and CDR2 from the germline V gene are DFQATT and SNEGSKA (reference sequence). CDR3 in DNA: TGCAGTGCTAGAGATATGGGACTAGCGGGAGGGTGGGAGCAGTACTTC. Its protein product is CSARDMGLAGGWEQYF.

This clonotype has just a few counts. CDR3 amino acids: CASSESRVRDTQYF. The CDR3 region has the DNA TGTGCCAGCAGTGAGTCTAGGGTGAGGGATACGCAGTATTTT. This chain joins TRBV6-1 and TRBJ2-3, with no clear D. CDR1 and CDR2 from the germline V gene are MNHNS and SASEGT. The CDR3 is 14 amino acids. Between the trimmed V and J ends, which lost 3 bases and 6 bases, there was a span of 13 bases.

The chain carries TRBV28 and TRBJ2-1; TRBD2 is a possible D gene (5 bases). CDR3 size: 15 residues. Trimming pared 8 bases from V and 13 bases from J, leaving 27 bases between. The germline V gene encodes CDR1 MDHEN and CDR2 SYDVKM. CDR3 nucleotide sequence: TGTGCCAGCCAATCCGGAGGACCATACCAAGAGACCCAGTTCTTC. This encodes CASQSGGPYQETQFF.

This clonotype was counted at least ten times. V gene TRBV29-1 combines with J gene TRBJ1-2; TRBD1 is a possible D gene (6 bases). CDR1 and CDR2 from the germline V gene are SQVTM and ANQGSEA. V was clipped by 7 bases and J by 2 bases, with 14 bases between them. The CDR3 totals 13 residues. CDR3 loop: CSGTGGANYGYTF. CDR3 nucleotide sequence: TGCAGCGGGACCGGGGGCGCAAACTATGGCTACACCTTC.

For the CDR3, the DNA is TGTGCCAGCAGTTACTCACCCGAGACCCAGTACTTC. Its translation: CASSYSPETQYF. J is TRBJ2-5 and V is TRBV6-2 or TRBV6-3, with unresolved D. CDR1 is MNHEY, CDR2 SVGEGT, per germline. The CDR3 has 12 residues. V lost 0 bases and J lost 5, with 4 bases in between.

This clonotype was observed a handful of times. CDR3 DNA sequence: TGTGCCAGCAGCCACCTCGACAGGGGGGACCAAGAGACCCAGTACTTC. Its translation: CASSHLDRGDQETQYF. The chain has TRBV16 and TRBJ2-5; 9 bases match TRBD1. Per the germline V gene, CDR1 is KGHSY and CDR2 is FQNENV. The CDR3 runs to 16 residues. With 3 bases clipped from V and 0 bases from J, the junction kept 5 bases outside the gene matches.

At least ten counts were recorded for this clonotype. V usage is TRBV12-3 or TRBV12-4 and J usage is TRBJ2-7, with D hard to call. V lost 3 bases, J lost 6 bases, and 9 bases lay in between. This CDR3 is built from 12 residues. Here the CDR3 reads CASSFTPGEQYF. The CDR3 region has the DNA TGTGCCAGCAGTTTTACGCCAGGCGAGCAGTACTTC.

This clonotype was counted a few times. V is TRBV7-2 and J is TRBJ2-7; D may be TRBD2 (6 bases). V lost 3 bases to trimming and J lost 1 base, with 10 bases between them. This CDR3 region has 14 residues. CDR1 and CDR2 from the germline V gene are SGHTA and FQGNSA. The chain's CDR3 is CASSLETRSYEQYF. In DNA, the CDR3 is TGTGCCAGCAGCTTGGAGACTAGGTCCTACGAGCAGTACTTC.

The chain is built from TRBV4-3 and TRBJ2-1, with TRBD2 identical over 7 bases. CDR1 LGHNA and CDR2 YSLEER come from the germline V gene. The CDR3 loop spans 16 amino acids. V was clipped by 2 bases and J by 4 bases; unmatched bases: 8. CDR3 nucleotides: TGCGCCAGCAGCCAAAGGGCGGGAGTCGGGTACAATGAGCAGTTCTTC. This gives the protein CASSQRAGVGYNEQFF.

In this sample, this clonotype turned up many times. J is TRBJ2-5 and V is TRBV20-1; 10 bases align to TRBD1. This CDR3 has 16 amino acids. Germline-derived CDR1 and CDR2 are DFQATT and SNEGSKA (reference sequence). Losses at the gene ends were 0 bases for V and 4 bases for J; bases not matched to a gene: 8. The CDR3 protein is CSARDLGTGEGETQYF. CDR3 bases: TGCAGTGCTAGAGATTTGGGGACAGGGGAAGGAGAGACCCAGTACTTC.

As for this clonotype: This may be a read error, as it is one base from a much larger clone. The genes are TRBV4-3 and TRBJ1-2, with 8 bases aligning to TRBD1. The CDR3 runs to 16 residues. V was clipped by 1 base and J by 5 bases; unmatched bases: 9. Germline CDR1 is LGHNA and CDR2 is YSLEER. The CDR3 DNA sequence: TGCGCCAGCAGCCAAGCCGGGACAGGAAGCGGGTATGGCTACACCTTC. Its protein product is CASSQAGTGSGYGYTF.

This chain joins TRBV11-2 and TRBJ1-1; D not certain. The CDR3 spans 13 residues. Germline CDR1 reads SGHAT; CDR2 reads FQNNGV. V gave up 1 base and J gave up 10 bases, with 13 bases separating them. CDR3 protein: CASSLVVGEGAFF. The CDR3 nucleotides read TGTGCCAGCAGCTTAGTAGTCGGGGAGGGAGCTTTCTTT.

The V call is TRBV3-1, the J call TRBJ2-1, with 8 positions matching TRBD2. CDR1 and CDR2 from the germline V gene are LGHDT and YNNKEL (reference sequence). CDR3 length equals 12 residues. V dropped 8 bases and J dropped 5; count of bases not matched to a gene: 2. The CDR3 bases are TGTGCCAGCGCACTAGCGGACAATGAGCAGTTCTTC. Translation: CASALADNEQFF.

In this sample, this clonotype turned up a few times. V gene TRBV7-6 combines with J gene TRBJ2-1; 7 positions match TRBD2. The CDR3 loop spans 15 amino acids. Trimming took 5 bases from V and 4 from J; bases not matched to a gene: 8. Germline lookup yields CDR1 SGHVS and CDR2 FNYEAQ. The CDR3 loop reads CASSKGTNPYNEQFF. CDR3 DNA: TGTGCCAGCAGCAAAGGGACTAACCCATACAATGAGCAGTTCTTC. Full variable domain (outside the CDR3, taken from reference TRBV7-6 and TRBJ2-1): GAGVSQSPRYKVTKRGQDVALRCDPISGHVSLYWYRQALGQGPEFLTYFNYEAQQDKSGLPNDRFSAERPEGSISTLTIQRTEQRDSAMYRCASSKGTNPYNEQFFGPGTRLTVL.

Here the CDR3 reads CASSQSRFRPQHF. CDR3 DNA: TGTGCCAGCAGTCAATCGAGGTTTCGGCCCCAGCATTTT. This rearrangement joins TRBV6-5 to TRBJ1-5; D is uncertain. V gave up 5 bases and J gave up 9 bases, with 14 bases separating them. Germline loops: CDR1 MNHEY, CDR2 SVGAGI. This CDR3 has 13 amino acids.

Only a few counts were recorded for this clonotype. A single base separates this from a much larger clone, so it may be a read error. The chain links TRBV6-6 to TRBJ2-6; D is undetermined. CDR1 is MNHNY and CDR2 is SVGAGI in the germline V gene (reference sequence). This CDR3 spans 15 amino acids. V lost 6 bases, J lost 0 bases, and 9 bases lay in between. The CDR3 sequence: CASSPFASGANVLTF. In DNA form, the CDR3 reads TGTGCCAGCAGCCCCTTTGCCTCTGGGGCCAACGTCCTGACTTTC.

This clonotype has a single count. V usage is TRBV4-1 and J usage is TRBJ2-7; 7 positions match TRBD1. The J call could be wrong; TRBJ2-4 is a better fit for the DNA end. This CDR3 spans 14 amino acids. Germline V gene data show CDR1 as MGHRA and CDR2 as YSYEKL. The CDR3 reads CASSPRDRQNIQYF. The CDR3 region has the DNA TGCGCCAGCAGCCCCCGGGACAGACAAAACATTCAGTACTTC.

The count of this clonotype is one. This chain links TRBV20-1 with TRBJ1-2; possible D gene TRBD1, 6 bases. Trimming stripped 6 bases from V and 2 bases from J, with 13 bases between. CDR1 and CDR2 (germline): DFQATT, SNEGSKA (reference sequence). The CDR3 totals 13 residues. The CDR3 sequence: CSAPDSINYGYTF. The CDR3 nucleotides read TGCAGTGCCCCGGACAGCATCAACTATGGCTACACCTTC.

V and J are TRBV7-2 and TRBJ2-3; TRBD2 agrees at 10 bases. This CDR3 has 16 residues. V dropped 4 bases and J dropped 2; count of bases not matched to a gene: 6. CDR1 and CDR2 (germline): SGHTA, FQGNSA. The CDR3 nucleotides read TGTGCCAGCAGCTCCCAGCGGGGGGGGATCACAGATACGCAGTATTTT. Protein product: CASSSQRGGITDTQYF.

The chain has TRBV6-5 and TRBJ2-5; D gene ambiguous. V lost 2 bases, J lost 5 bases, and 9 bases lay in between. The CDR3 is 13 amino acids. The V gene's germline CDR1 is MNHEY and CDR2 SVGAGI. The DNA for the CDR3 is TGTGCCAGCAGTTACCCGTTAGGGGAGACCCAGTACTTC. It encodes CASSYPLGETQYF.

This clonotype was seen ten or more times. The genes are TRBV4-2 and TRBJ1-2; no clear D gene. Between the trimmed V and J ends, which lost 0 bases and 6 bases, there was a span of 14 bases. Germline assignment: CDR1 LGHNA and CDR2 YNFKEQ. The CDR3 sequence is 15 residues long. Here the CDR3 reads CASSQDRSRRDGYTF. For the CDR3, the DNA is TGTGCCAGCAGCCAAGATAGGAGCCGGCGGGATGGCTACACCTTC.

In this sample, this clonotype turned up many times. The chain carries TRBV5-1 and TRBJ2-3; perhaps TRBD1 as D (6 bases). Germline V gene lookup returns CDR1 SGHRS and CDR2 YFSETQ. The CDR3 is 15 amino acids. Trimming took 1 base from V and 4 from J, leaving 13 bases between them. CDR3 nucleotides: TGCGCCAGCAGCTTGCAACCAGGGGAAGCAGATACGCAGTATTTT. Its protein product is CASSLQPGEADTQYF.

This clonotype was seen ten or more times. The chain combines TRBV20-1 with TRBJ2-7; 8 nucleotides align to TRBD2. The CDR3 runs 14 residues. Germline CDR1 DFQATT, CDR2 SNEGSKA (reference sequence). With 3 bases clipped from V and 0 bases from J, the junction kept 4 bases outside the gene matches. CDR3 residues: CSARTGLASYEQYF. CDR3 bases: TGCAGTGCTAGGACTGGACTAGCCTCCTACGAGCAGTACTTC.

The sample holds a few counts of this clonotype. This sequence joins TRBV20-1 and TRBJ1-5; D might be TRBD1 (6 bases). Germline CDR1 and CDR2: DFQATT and SNEGSKA (reference sequence). This CDR3 is 15 amino acids long. Trimming stripped 0 bases from V and 4 bases from J, with 13 bases between. The CDR3 spells CSARDGYRANQPQHF. CDR3 in DNA: TGCAGTGCTAGAGATGGCTACAGGGCGAATCAGCCCCAGCATTTT.

This clonotype was observed a few times. This CDR3 is CASSQLPVVGYTF. As DNA, the CDR3 is TGTGCCAGCAGCCAATTACCGGTAGTTGGCTACACCTTC. The chain links TRBV14 to TRBJ1-2; no clear D. The germline CDR1 and CDR2 sequences are SGHDN and FVKESK. The ends were cut back, 2 bases at V and 7 bases at J, with 11 bases in the middle. The CDR3 runs to 13 residues. The entire variable domain, with the rest obtained from reference TRBV14 and TRBJ1-2, is as follows: EAGVTQFPSHSVIEKGQTVTLRCDPISGHDNLYWYRRVMGKEIKFLLHFVKESKQDESGMPNNRFLAERTGGTYSTLKVQPAELEDSGVYFCASSQLPVVGYTFGSGTRLTVV.

The V gene is TRBV6-1, the J gene TRBJ1-1; D is unclear. There are 13 residues in the CDR3. V gave up 3 bases and J gave up 1 base, with 6 bases separating them. Per the germline V gene, CDR1 is MNHNS and CDR2 is SASEGT. The CDR3 sequence: CASSERQNTEAFF. CDR3 nucleotides: TGTGCCAGCAGTGAGAGGCAGAACACTGAAGCTTTCTTT.

This clonotype was observed a handful of times. The genes are TRBV20-1 and TRBJ1-5, with a weak D call TRBD1 (5 bases). V gave up 2 bases and J gave up 1 base, with 9 bases separating them. Germline V gene sequence: CDR1 DFQATT, CDR2 SNEGSKA (reference sequence). This CDR3 is 14 amino acids long. The CDR3 protein is CSARPDSSNQPQHF. The CDR3 bases are TGCAGTGCTAGACCCGACAGCAGCAATCAGCCCCAGCATTTT.

A word on this clonotype: Possible read error: a much larger clone is one base away. This chain connects TRBV14 to TRBJ2-1, with a weak D call TRBD2 (6 bases). V was trimmed by 2 bases and J by 6 bases, leaving 17 bases between them. This CDR3 region has 16 residues. The V gene's germline CDR1 is SGHDN and CDR2 FVKESK. CDR3 in DNA: TGTGCCAGCAGCCAATCGGGGGTAGCGGCCTGCAATGAGCAGTTCTTC. As protein: CASSQSGVAACNEQFF.